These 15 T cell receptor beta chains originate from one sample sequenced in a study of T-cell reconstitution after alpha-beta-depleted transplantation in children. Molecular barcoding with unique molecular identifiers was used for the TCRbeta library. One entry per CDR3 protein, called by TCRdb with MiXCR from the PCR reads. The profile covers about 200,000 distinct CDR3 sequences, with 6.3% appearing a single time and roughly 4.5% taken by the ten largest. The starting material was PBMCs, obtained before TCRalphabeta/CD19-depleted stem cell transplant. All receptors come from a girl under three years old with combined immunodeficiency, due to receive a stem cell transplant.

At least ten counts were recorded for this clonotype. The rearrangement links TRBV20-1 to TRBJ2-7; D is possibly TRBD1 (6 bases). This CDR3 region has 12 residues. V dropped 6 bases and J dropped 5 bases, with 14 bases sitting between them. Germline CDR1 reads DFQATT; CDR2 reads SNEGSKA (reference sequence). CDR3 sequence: CSAMTGPNEQYF. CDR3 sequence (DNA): TGCAGTGCAATGACAGGACCCAACGAGCAGTACTTC.

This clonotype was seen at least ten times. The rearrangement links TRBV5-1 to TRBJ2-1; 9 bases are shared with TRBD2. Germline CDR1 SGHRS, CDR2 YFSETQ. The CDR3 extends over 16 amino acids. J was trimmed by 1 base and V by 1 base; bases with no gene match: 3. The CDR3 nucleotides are TGCGCCAGCAGCTTGTTGGCGGGGGGGTCCTACAATGAGCAGTTCTTC. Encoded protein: CASSLLAGGSYNEQFF.

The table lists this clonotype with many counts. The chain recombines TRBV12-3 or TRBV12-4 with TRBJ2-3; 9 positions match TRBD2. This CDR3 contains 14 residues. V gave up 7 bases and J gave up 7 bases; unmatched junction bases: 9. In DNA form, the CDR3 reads TGTGCCAGCACGGGACTAGCCGCCCCGTATACGCAGTATTTT. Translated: CASTGLAAPYTQYF.

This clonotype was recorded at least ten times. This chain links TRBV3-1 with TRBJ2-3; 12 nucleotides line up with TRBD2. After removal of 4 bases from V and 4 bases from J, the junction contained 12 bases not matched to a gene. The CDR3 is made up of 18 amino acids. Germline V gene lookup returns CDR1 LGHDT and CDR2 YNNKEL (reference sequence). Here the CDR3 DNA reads TGTGCCAGCAGCCCAGAAGGGCTAGCGGGGGGGCTTGCAGATACGCAGTATTTT. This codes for CASSPEGLAGGLADTQYF.

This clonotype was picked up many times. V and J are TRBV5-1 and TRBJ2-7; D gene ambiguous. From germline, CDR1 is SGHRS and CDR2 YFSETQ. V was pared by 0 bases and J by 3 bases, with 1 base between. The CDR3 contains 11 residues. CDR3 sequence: CASSLDYEQYF. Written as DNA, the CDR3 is TGCGCCAGCAGCTTGGACTACGAGCAGTACTTC.

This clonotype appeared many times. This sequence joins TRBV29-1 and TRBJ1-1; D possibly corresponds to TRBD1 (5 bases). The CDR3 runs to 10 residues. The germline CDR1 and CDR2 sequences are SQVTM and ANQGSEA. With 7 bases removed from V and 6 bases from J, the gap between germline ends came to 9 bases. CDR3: CSEGLSEAFF. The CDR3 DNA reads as TGCAGCGAGGGGTTGTCTGAAGCTTTCTTT.

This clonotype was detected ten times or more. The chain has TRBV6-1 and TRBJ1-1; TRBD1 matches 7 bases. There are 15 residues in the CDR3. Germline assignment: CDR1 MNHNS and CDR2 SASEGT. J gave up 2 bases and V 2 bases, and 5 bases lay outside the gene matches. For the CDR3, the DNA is TGTGCCAGCAGTGAATTCGGACAGGTTAACACTGAAGCTTTCTTT. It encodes CASSEFGQVNTEAFF.

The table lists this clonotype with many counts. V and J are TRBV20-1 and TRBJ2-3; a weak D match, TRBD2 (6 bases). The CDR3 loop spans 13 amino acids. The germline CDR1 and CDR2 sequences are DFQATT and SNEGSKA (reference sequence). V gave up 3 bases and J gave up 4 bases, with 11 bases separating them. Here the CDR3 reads CSARAGPADTQYF. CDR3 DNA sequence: TGCAGTGCTAGGGCGGGGCCCGCAGATACGCAGTATTTT.

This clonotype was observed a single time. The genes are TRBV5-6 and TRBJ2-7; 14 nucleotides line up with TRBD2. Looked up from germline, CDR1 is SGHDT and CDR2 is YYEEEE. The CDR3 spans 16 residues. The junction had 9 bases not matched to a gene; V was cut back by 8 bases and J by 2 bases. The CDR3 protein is CARGPGLAGGTYEQYF. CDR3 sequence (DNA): TGTGCCAGGGGCCCCGGACTAGCGGGGGGAACCTACGAGCAGTACTTC.

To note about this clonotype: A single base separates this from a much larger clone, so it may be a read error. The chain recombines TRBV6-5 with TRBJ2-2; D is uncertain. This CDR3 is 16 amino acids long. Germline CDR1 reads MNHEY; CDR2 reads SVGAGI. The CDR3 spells CASSYVVLENIGELFF. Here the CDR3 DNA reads TGTGCCAGCAGTTACGTCGTCCTGGAGAACATCGGGGAGCTGTTTTTT.

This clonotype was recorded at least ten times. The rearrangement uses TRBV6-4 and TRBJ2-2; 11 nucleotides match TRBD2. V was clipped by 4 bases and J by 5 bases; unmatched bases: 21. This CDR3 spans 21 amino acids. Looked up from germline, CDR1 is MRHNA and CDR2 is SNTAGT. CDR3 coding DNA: TGTGCCAGCAGTGCCTTTTTAGCGGGAGGGCTAGGACATCCGCGTACCGGGGAGCTGTTTTTT. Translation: CASSAFLAGGLGHPRTGELFF.

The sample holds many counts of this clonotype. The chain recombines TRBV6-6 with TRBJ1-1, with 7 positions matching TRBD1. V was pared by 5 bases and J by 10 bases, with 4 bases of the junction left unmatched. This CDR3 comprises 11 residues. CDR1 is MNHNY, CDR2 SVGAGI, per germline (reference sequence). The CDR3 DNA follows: TGTGCCAGCAGTCCTACAGGGGTAGCTTTCTTT. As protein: CASSPTGVAFF.

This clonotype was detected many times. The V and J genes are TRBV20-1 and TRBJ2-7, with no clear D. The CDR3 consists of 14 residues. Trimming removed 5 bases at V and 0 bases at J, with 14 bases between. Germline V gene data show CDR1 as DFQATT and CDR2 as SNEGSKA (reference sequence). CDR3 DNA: TGCAGTGCTGCACTCGGGTCCCTCTCCTACGAGCAGTACTTC. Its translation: CSAALGSLSYEQYF.

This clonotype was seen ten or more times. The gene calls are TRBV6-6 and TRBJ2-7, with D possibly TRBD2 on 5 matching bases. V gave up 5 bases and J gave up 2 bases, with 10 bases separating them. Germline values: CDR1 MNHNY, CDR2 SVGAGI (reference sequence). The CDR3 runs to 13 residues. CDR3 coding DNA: TGTGCCAGCAGTCCACAAGCGGCCTACGAGCAGTACTTC. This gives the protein CASSPQAAYEQYF.

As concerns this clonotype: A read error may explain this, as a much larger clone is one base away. The CDR3 sequence is CASRPLGGLNVQFF. In DNA, the CDR3 is TGCGCCAGCAGACCACTAGGGGGACTCAATGTGCAGTTCTTC. The rearrangement joins TRBV4-1 to TRBJ2-1; D could derive from TRBD1 or TRBD2 (6 bases each). Germline-derived CDR1 and CDR2 are MGHRA and YSYEKL. CDR3 length: 14 amino acids.